Listed below are T cell receptor beta chains from one sample, sequenced in a study of identical twins. TCRdb re-called the 5' RACE reads through MiXCR, storing one row per CDR3 protein. The sample holds around 100,000 distinct CDR3 sequences; 5.9% are singletons and the top ten take about 12%. Sample: memory T cells sorted from blood. Receptors originate from a woman aged 45 to 65 in good health. Each CDR3 is given with its conserved first and last residue. Each record gives: clone size, D gene, J gene, CDR3 length, V gene, CDR3 protein, CDR3 DNA. The D gene is left open where the match is weak. Size is stated for part of the rows, as once, few or many counts, or as a class when the clone is expanded.

abundance: many
d_gene: -
j_gene: TRBJ2-3
len: 15
v_gene: TRBV7-2
CDR3aa: CASSLDGSKTDTQYF
CDR3nt: TGTGCCAGCAGCTTAGACGGGAGTAAGACAGATACGCAGTATTTT

abundance: many
d_gene: -
j_gene: TRBJ2-3
len: 15
v_gene: TRBV11-3
CDR3aa: CASSPGGGGTDTQYF
CDR3nt: TGTGCCAGCAGCCCCGGGGGAGGAGGCACAGATACGCAGTATTTT

abundance: many
d_gene: -
j_gene: TRBJ2-1
len: 12
v_gene: TRBV11-2
CDR3aa: CASSQVTNEQFF
CDR3nt: TGTGCCAGCAGCCAAGTCACCAATGAGCAGTTCTTC

abundance: many
d_gene: -
j_gene: TRBJ2-3
len: 12
v_gene: TRBV2
CDR3aa: CASSGNMDTQYF
CDR3nt: TGTGCCAGCAGTGGTAATATGGATACGCAGTATTTT

abundance: many
d_gene: -
j_gene: TRBJ1-5
len: 13
v_gene: TRBV3-1
CDR3aa: CASSQDTSEPQHF
CDR3nt: TGTGCCAGCAGCCAAGACACGTCTGAGCCCCAGCATTTT

abundance: many
d_gene: -
j_gene: TRBJ1-4
len: 13
v_gene: TRBV12-3/TRBV12-4
CDR3aa: CASRTGYGEKLFF
CDR3nt: TGTGCCAGCAGAACAGGGTATGGTGAAAAACTGTTTTTT

abundance: many
d_gene: -
j_gene: TRBJ1-5
len: 14
v_gene: TRBV9
CDR3aa: CASSVGGRFQPQHF
CDR3nt: TGTGCCAGCAGCGTAGGGGGGCGCTTTCAGCCCCAGCATTTT

abundance: many
d_gene: TRBD2
j_gene: TRBJ2-5
len: 17
v_gene: TRBV20-1
CDR3aa: CSVAGTSGTSSPKTQYF
CDR3nt: TGCAGTGTCGCGGGCACTAGCGGGACCTCATCCCCTAAGACCCAGTACTTC

abundance: many
d_gene: TRBD1
j_gene: TRBJ2-1
len: 16
v_gene: TRBV6-5
CDR3aa: CASRPTTGNLYNEQFF
CDR3nt: TGTGCCAGCAGACCCACGACAGGGAATCTCTACAATGAGCAGTTCTTC

abundance: many
d_gene: TRBD2
j_gene: TRBJ2-3
len: 13
v_gene: TRBV29-1
CDR3aa: CSPFAAGGDTQYF
CDR3nt: TGCAGCCCCTTCGCAGCGGGAGGGGATACGCAGTATTTT

abundance: many
d_gene: -
j_gene: TRBJ1-1
len: 14
v_gene: TRBV7-2
CDR3aa: CASRGWGTNTEAFF
CDR3nt: TGTGCCAGCAGGGGTTGGGGGACCAACACTGAAGCTTTCTTT

abundance: few
d_gene: -
j_gene: TRBJ2-1
len: 14
v_gene: TRBV6-1
CDR3aa: CASSANFVSDEQFF
CDR3nt: TGTGCCAGCAGTGCTAACTTCGTGTCGGATGAGCAGTTCTTC

abundance: many
d_gene: -
j_gene: TRBJ1-1
len: 12
v_gene: TRBV5-6
CDR3aa: CASSLSGTEAFF
CDR3nt: TGTGCCAGCAGCTTATCTGGCACTGAAGCTTTCTTT

abundance: many
d_gene: -
j_gene: TRBJ2-4
len: 16
v_gene: TRBV11-2
CDR3aa: CASSLIGGQGADIQYF
CDR3nt: TGTGCCAGCAGCCTCATCGGGGGGCAGGGGGCGGACATTCAGTACTTC

abundance: many
d_gene: TRBD2
j_gene: TRBJ2-5
len: 17
v_gene: TRBV4-2
CDR3aa: CASSQDGRLAGDETQYF
CDR3nt: TGTGCCAGCAGCCAAGATGGTCGACTAGCGGGAGATGAGACCCAGTACTTC

abundance: many
d_gene: TRBD2
j_gene: TRBJ2-5
len: 16
v_gene: TRBV11-2
CDR3aa: CASSFGTSGRDETQYF
CDR3nt: TGTGCCAGCAGCTTCGGGACTAGCGGGAGGGATGAGACCCAGTACTTC

abundance: many
d_gene: TRBD1
j_gene: TRBJ2-7
len: 16
v_gene: TRBV6-7
CDR3aa: CASRYRYRGSFHEQYF
CDR3nt: TGTGCCAGCAGATACCGATACAGGGGGAGCTTCCACGAGCAGTACTTC

abundance: few
d_gene: -
j_gene: TRBJ2-5
len: 12
v_gene: TRBV30
CDR3aa: CAWSRVGETQYF
CDR3nt: TGTGCCTGGAGTAGAGTGGGGGAGACCCAGTACTTC

abundance: -
d_gene: -
j_gene: TRBJ1-1
len: 15
v_gene: TRBV11-2
CDR3aa: CASSPGQFLNTEAFF
CDR3nt: TGTGCCAGCAGCCCAGGACAGTTTTTGAACACTGAAGCTTTCTTT

abundance: many
d_gene: TRBD2
j_gene: TRBJ2-2
len: 15
v_gene: TRBV3-1
CDR3aa: CASSQDSGRPGELFF
CDR3nt: TGTGCCAGCAGCCAAGACAGCGGGAGGCCCGGGGAGCTGTTTTTT

abundance: many
d_gene: -
j_gene: TRBJ2-2
len: 14
v_gene: TRBV7-3
CDR3aa: CASSFTSSTGELFF
CDR3nt: TGTGCCAGCAGCTTCACTAGTAGTACCGGGGAGCTGTTTTTT

abundance: many
d_gene: -
j_gene: TRBJ2-7
len: 13
v_gene: TRBV27
CDR3aa: CASSLNQGYEQYF
CDR3nt: TGTGCCAGCAGTTTAAACCAGGGCTACGAGCAGTACTTC

abundance: few
d_gene: -
j_gene: TRBJ2-1
len: 14
v_gene: TRBV5-4
CDR3aa: CASSSFDTYNEQFF
CDR3nt: TGTGCCAGCAGCTCGTTCGACACTTACAATGAGCAGTTCTTC

abundance: few
d_gene: -
j_gene: TRBJ1-1
len: 13
v_gene: TRBV19
CDR3aa: CASGNELITEAFF
CDR3nt: TGTGCCAGTGGAAACGAACTGATCACTGAAGCTTTCTTT

abundance: -
d_gene: -
j_gene: TRBJ2-1
len: 14
v_gene: TRBV4-2
CDR3aa: CASSQSGQGFEQFF
CDR3nt: TGTGCCAGCAGCCAAAGTGGCCAAGGTTTTGAGCAGTTCTTC

abundance: many
d_gene: -
j_gene: TRBJ1-5
len: 14
v_gene: TRBV2
CDR3aa: CASSEKTPQGSQHF
CDR3nt: TGTGCCAGCAGTGAAAAAACCCCCCAGGGCAGCCAGCATTTT

abundance: -
d_gene: -
j_gene: TRBJ2-3
len: 16
v_gene: TRBV6-4
CDR3aa: CASSDSTGAGSDTQYF
CDR3nt: TGTGCCAGCAGTGACTCGACGGGGGCGGGTTCAGATACGCAGTATTTT

abundance: many
d_gene: -
j_gene: TRBJ2-1
len: 12
v_gene: TRBV7-8
CDR3aa: CASSRLDNEQFF
CDR3nt: TGTGCCAGCAGCCGACTAGACAATGAGCAGTTCTTC

abundance: -
d_gene: -
j_gene: TRBJ2-7
len: 17
v_gene: TRBV4-1
CDR3aa: CASSQVASTGKPYEQYF
CDR3nt: TGCGCCAGCAGCCAAGTTGCCTCAACAGGGAAACCCTACGAGCAGTACTTC

abundance: many
d_gene: -
j_gene: TRBJ2-3
len: 14
v_gene: TRBV5-1
CDR3aa: CASADRGGTDTQYF
CDR3nt: TGCGCCAGCGCCGATAGGGGGGGAACAGATACGCAGTATTTT

abundance: -
d_gene: TRBD1
j_gene: TRBJ1-1
len: 14
v_gene: TRBV6-6
CDR3aa: CASSHKQGGTEAFF
CDR3nt: TGTGCCAGCAGTCACAAGCAGGGGGGGACTGAAGCTTTCTTT

abundance: many
d_gene: TRBD1
j_gene: TRBJ2-5
len: 18
v_gene: TRBV4-1
CDR3aa: CASSVPGQGGLGTETQYF
CDR3nt: TGCGCCAGCAGCGTACCGGGACAGGGCGGTTTAGGGACGGAGACCCAGTACTTC

abundance: few
d_gene: -
j_gene: TRBJ1-2
len: 13
v_gene: TRBV6-1
CDR3aa: CASSEVTSLGYTF
CDR3nt: TGTGCCAGCAGTGAAGTGACCTCTTTAGGCTACACCTTC

abundance: many
d_gene: TRBD1
j_gene: TRBJ1-1
len: 15
v_gene: TRBV27
CDR3aa: CASSSTGVPNTEAFF
CDR3nt: TGTGCCAGCAGTTCGACAGGGGTCCCGAACACTGAAGCTTTCTTT

abundance: -
d_gene: -
j_gene: TRBJ2-5
len: 12
v_gene: TRBV7-9
CDR3aa: CASSNPRATQYF
CDR3nt: TGTGCCAGCAGCAACCCCCGGGCGACCCAGTACTTC

abundance: few
d_gene: TRBD2
j_gene: TRBJ2-1
len: 15
v_gene: TRBV2
CDR3aa: CASRRLAVNYNEQFF
CDR3nt: TGTGCCAGCAGGCGACTAGCGGTAAACTACAATGAGCAGTTCTTC

abundance: many
d_gene: -
j_gene: TRBJ2-7
len: 13
v_gene: TRBV7-2
CDR3aa: CASSFRDTYEQYF
CDR3nt: TGTGCCAGCAGCTTCCGGGACACCTACGAGCAGTACTTC

abundance: -
d_gene: TRBD2
j_gene: TRBJ2-3
len: 15
v_gene: TRBV6-6
CDR3aa: CASARAGASTDTQYF
CDR3nt: TGTGCCAGCGCAAGAGCGGGAGCCTCCACAGATACGCAGTATTTT

abundance: many
d_gene: -
j_gene: TRBJ2-3
len: 12
v_gene: TRBV19
CDR3aa: CATSLSTDTQYF
CDR3nt: TGTGCCACTTCGTTGAGCACAGATACGCAGTATTTT

abundance: many
d_gene: -
j_gene: TRBJ2-5
len: 14
v_gene: TRBV12-3/TRBV12-4
CDR3aa: CASSLTGGGQTQYF
CDR3nt: TGTGCCAGCAGTTTAACAGGGGGGGGACAGACCCAGTACTTC

abundance: many
d_gene: -
j_gene: TRBJ2-2
len: 14
v_gene: TRBV6-1
CDR3aa: CASSVAFDTGELFF
CDR3nt: TGTGCCAGCAGTGTCGCGTTCGACACCGGGGAGCTGTTTTTT

abundance: many
d_gene: -
j_gene: TRBJ1-4
len: 16
v_gene: TRBV3-1
CDR3aa: CASSQDTGRTNEKLFF
CDR3nt: TGTGCCAGCAGCCAAGACACGGGACGGACGAATGAAAAACTGTTTTTT

abundance: many
d_gene: -
j_gene: TRBJ1-1
len: 17
v_gene: TRBV12-3/TRBV12-4
CDR3aa: CASSSLNWGRKNTEAFF
CDR3nt: TGTGCCAGCAGTTCTCTCAATTGGGGACGGAAGAACACTGAAGCTTTCTTT

abundance: -
d_gene: TRBD1
j_gene: TRBJ2-2
len: 24
v_gene: TRBV7-9
CDR3aa: CASSSYRGRGLRGRHLTNTGELFF
CDR3nt: TGTGCCAGCAGCTCCTACAGGGGGCGCGGATTGCGGGGGCGACATCTTACGAACACCGGGGAGCTGTTTTTT

abundance: many
d_gene: -
j_gene: TRBJ2-5
len: 13
v_gene: TRBV29-1
CDR3aa: CSFRGTALETQYF
CDR3nt: TGCAGCTTCCGCGGGACAGCTCTGGAGACCCAGTACTTC

abundance: many
d_gene: -
j_gene: TRBJ2-3
len: 13
v_gene: TRBV13
CDR3aa: CASRGVFSGTQYF
CDR3nt: TGTGCCAGCAGGGGGGTCTTTTCCGGTACGCAGTATTTT

abundance: few
d_gene: -
j_gene: TRBJ2-3
len: 14
v_gene: TRBV5-1
CDR3aa: CASSLGWNTDTQYF
CDR3nt: TGCGCCAGCAGCTTGGGGTGGAACACAGATACGCAGTATTTT

abundance: few
d_gene: -
j_gene: TRBJ2-5
len: 15
v_gene: TRBV2
CDR3aa: CASSEAGSGPETQYF
CDR3nt: TGTGCCAGCAGTGAAGCGGGGTCAGGGCCAGAGACCCAGTACTTC